This TCR beta chain was sequenced in a study of T cells in Graves' hyperthyroidism and ophthalmopathy. This clonotype appeared many times. Amplified regions were TCR beta CDR3 sequences from RNA transcripts. TCR CDR3 underwent first-round RT-PCR with the HTBI primer set. TCRdb fed the multiplex PCR reads into MiXCR, producing one record per CDR3 protein. The sample shows around 260,000 distinct CDR3 sequences, 25% to 30% of them seen only once. Hyperthyroidism in the patients, aged 18 to 65, was newly diagnosed and under 2 months in duration. Clinical symptoms, serum thyroxine and TRAb, thyroid ultrasound and orbital computed tomography together formed the diagnostic basis. The CDR3 covers 16 residues. Germline lookup yields CDR1 ENHRY and CDR2 SYGVKD. V lost 6 bases to trimming and J lost 2 bases; unmatched junction nucleotides: 12.

The J gene is TRBJ2-7, the V gene TRBV10-3; 8 nucleotides match TRBD2. The sequence was collected from a man aged 35 to 55 with Graves' hyperthyroidism that later progressed to Graves' ophthalmopathy. Material: blood. CDR3 loop: CAISPRGSGETYEQYF. For the CDR3, the DNA is TGTGCCATCAGCCCCCGGGGTAGCGGGGAAACCTACGAGCAGTACTTC.